Shown below are 30 T cell receptor beta chains from a single sample sequenced in a study of blood T cell repertoires in COVID-19. The protocol was immunoSEQ multiplex PCR, while the TCRdb copy is restricted to in-frame clones and leaves out a portion. The table includes approximately 140,000 clones, 88% detected once. Sequences were obtained from peripheral blood. The receptors originated from a man in his sixties with active or convalescent COVID-19.

J is TRBJ2-2 and V is TRBV6-5; D may be TRBD2 (6 bases). There are 14 residues in the CDR3. Germline V gene lookup returns CDR1 MNHEY and CDR2 SVGAGI. V gave up 2 bases and J gave up 4 bases, with 8 bases separating them. The DNA of the CDR3 is TGTGCCAGCAGTTACGGAGGGTTCACCGGGGAGCTGTTTTTT. Protein product: CASSYGGFTGELFF.

V gene TRBV29-1 combines with J gene TRBJ2-7, with 9 bases that match TRBD1. With V trimmed by 7 bases and J by 5 bases, 6 bases remained unmatched. CDR3 length: 12 amino acids. Per the germline V gene, CDR1 is SQVTM and CDR2 is ANQGSEA. The chain's CDR3 is CSGGQGTDEQYF. Written as DNA, the CDR3 is TGCAGCGGCGGACAGGGGACCGACGAGCAGTACTTC.

The chain has TRBV19 and TRBJ1-1; D ambiguous. Germline V gene data show CDR1 as LNHDA and CDR2 as SQIVND (reference sequence). The CDR3 is 14 amino acids. Trimming took 6 bases from V and 2 from J, leaving 13 bases between them. CDR3 sequence reads: CASRLGSINTEAFF. The CDR3 nucleotides are TGTGCCAGTAGGTTGGGCAGTATCAACACTGAAGCTTTCTTT.

This clone was counted many times. This CDR3 is also generated by other DNA sequences in the sample. The chain combines TRBV19 with TRBJ1-5; D is unresolved. CDR3 size: 14 residues. V lost 3 bases and J 4 bases, leaving 10 bases between the germline ends. Germline V lookup: CDR1 LNHDA, CDR2 SQIVND (reference sequence). CDR3 coding DNA: TGTGCCAGTAGTATCGGAGGTAGGAATCAGCCCCAGCATTTT. Protein sequence: CASSIGGRNQPQHF.

The chain has TRBV6-4 and TRBJ1-5, with a tentative D call TRBD1 (5 bases). This CDR3 is 13 amino acids long. Trimming left V 5 bases short and J 7 bases short, with 12 bases between. Germline CDR1 is MRHNA and CDR2 is SNTAGT. CDR3 residues: CASSPGEGQPQHF. Here the CDR3 DNA reads TGTGCCAGCAGTCCGGGGGAGGGCCAGCCCCAGCATTTT.

The table lists this clone with a count of one. V and J are TRBV30 and TRBJ1-5; D is unclear. V dropped 1 base and J dropped 3 bases, with 7 bases sitting between them. Germline values: CDR1 GTSNPN, CDR2 SVGIG (reference sequence). The CDR3 length is 13 residues. The CDR3 reads CAWSGGHNQPQHF. The CDR3 region has the DNA TGTGCCTGGAGTGGAGGGCACAATCAGCCCCAGCATTTT. The variable domain in full, with the rest retrieved from reference TRBV30 and TRBJ1-5, is SQTIHQWPATLVQPVGSPLSLECTVEGTSNPNLYWYRQAAGRGLQLLFYSVGIGQISSEVPQNLSASRPQDRQFILSSKKLLLSDSGFYLCAWSGGHNQPQHFGDGTRLSIL.

This clone appeared a single time. J is TRBJ2-7 and V is TRBV24-1; 9 bases are shared with TRBD2. Germline V CDR1 and CDR2: KGHDR, SFDVKD. The CDR3 runs to 15 residues. Germline trimming cut 3 bases from V and 3 bases from J; bases unmatched to any gene: 5. Written as DNA, the CDR3 is TGTGCCACCAGTGATCCCGGGACTAGCATCTACGAGCAGTACTTC. It translates to CATSDPGTSIYEQYF.

This clone has a single count. This chain joins TRBV5-1 and TRBJ2-3, with TRBD2 identical over 9 bases. V was pared by 3 bases and J by 2 bases, with 10 bases of the junction left unmatched. The length of the CDR3 is 17 residues. The germline V gene has CDR1 SGHRS and CDR2 YFSETQ. CDR3 bases: TGCGCCAGCAGCTGGACCAGCGGGAGGCTAACCACAGATACGCAGTATTTT. This sequence encodes CASSWTSGRLTTDTQYF.

The genes are TRBV27 and TRBJ2-1; perhaps TRBD1 as D (6 bases). This CDR3 is built from 18 residues. With 6 bases removed from V and 0 bases from J, the gap between germline ends came to 21 bases. Germline V gene sequence: CDR1 MNHEY, CDR2 SMNVEV (reference sequence). The CDR3 here is CASSRNRDILSSYNEQFF. In nucleotides, the CDR3 is TGTGCCAGCAGCCGAAACCGGGACATACTAAGCTCCTACAATGAGCAGTTCTTC.

This clone appeared once. The V gene is TRBV19, the J gene TRBJ2-2; 11 bases fit TRBD1. After removal of 4 bases from V and 6 bases from J, the junction contained 1 base not matched to a gene. The CDR3 extends over 14 amino acids. The V gene's germline CDR1 is LNHDA and CDR2 SQIVND (reference sequence). The CDR3 loop is CASSTDRGPGELFF. DNA for the CDR3: TGTGCCAGTAGTACGGACAGGGGGCCCGGGGAGCTGTTTTTT.

The gene calls are TRBV18 and TRBJ2-1, with D maybe TRBD2 (6 bases). The CDR3 contains 16 residues. Trimming left V 3 bases short and J 6 bases short, with 18 bases between. Germline CDR1 KGHSH, CDR2 LQKENI. The CDR3 nucleotides read TGTGCCAGCTCACCCACAGCCGCGGGACCCTCCAATGAGCAGTTCTTC. Amino acid sequence: CASSPTAAGPSNEQFF.

V is TRBV19 and J is TRBJ1-2; 12 nucleotides line up with TRBD1. The CDR3 contains 14 residues. Per the germline V gene, CDR1 is LNHDA and CDR2 is SQIVND (reference sequence). Trimming took 5 bases from V and 6 from J; bases not matched to a gene: 4. CDR3 sequence reads: CASSPGQGANGYTF. The CDR3 coding sequence is TGTGCCAGTAGTCCGGGACAGGGGGCGAATGGCTACACCTTC.

J is TRBJ2-1 and V is TRBV5-1; D gene unclear. The V end was cut by 4 bases, the J end by 4 bases, with 15 bases between. There are 15 residues in the CDR3. The germline gives CDR1 SGHRS, CDR2 YFSETQ. Here the CDR3 reads CASSHEISEYNEQFF. The CDR3 nucleotides are TGCGCCAGCAGCCATGAGATCAGCGAATACAATGAGCAGTTCTTC.

This chain connects TRBV6-2 or TRBV6-3 to TRBJ2-7, with TRBD2 identical over 7 bases. V trimming: 2 bases; J trimming: 7 bases; junction bases outside the gene matches: 8. This CDR3 contains 14 residues. Germline CDR1 MNHEY, CDR2 SVGEGT. CDR3 sequence (DNA): TGTGCCAGCAGTTACGGGGGAGGGCCTAGGGAGCAGTACTTC. As protein: CASSYGGGPREQYF.

The V call is TRBV27, the J call TRBJ2-3, with 11 bases matching TRBD2. Trimming removed 4 bases from V and 2 bases from J; junction bases left unmatched: 11. Germline V CDR1 and CDR2: MNHEY, SMNVEV (reference sequence). The CDR3 sequence is 18 residues long. Written as DNA, the CDR3 is TGTGCCAGCAGTTCCTTTACTTCGACTAGCGGGAACACAGATACGCAGTATTTT. It codes for CASSSFTSTSGNTDTQYF.

The chain has TRBV7-8 and TRBJ1-2; 7 nucleotides agree with TRBD1. CDR3 size: 14 residues. J was trimmed by 7 bases and V by 5 bases; bases with no gene match: 10. CDR1 SGHVS and CDR2 FQNEAQ come from the germline V gene. The CDR3 loop reads CASSGSPGGFGYTF. The CDR3 nucleotides are TGTGCCAGCAGCGGATCCCCAGGGGGGTTTGGCTACACCTTC. The whole variable domain, filled in from reference TRBV7-8 and TRBJ1-2, reads GAGVSQSPRYKVAKRGQDVALRCDPISGHVSLFWYQQALGQGPEFLTYFQNEAQLDKSGLPSDRFFAERPEGSVSTLKIQRTQQEDSAVYLCASSGSPGGFGYTFGSGTRLTVV.

This chain joins TRBV28 and TRBJ1-1; D gene uncertain. Trimming left V 3 bases short and J 3 bases short, with 8 bases between. Germline CDR1 MDHEN, CDR2 SYDVKM. The CDR3 runs 13 residues. For the CDR3, the DNA is TGTGCCAGCAGTTTTAAGCGATACACTGAAGCTTTCTTT. It is translated as CASSFKRYTEAFF.

The chain couples TRBV19 to TRBJ2-5, with TRBD2 identical over 15 bases. The V and J ends lost 5 bases and 1 base, in that order; junction bases with no gene match: 5. Germline values: CDR1 LNHDA, CDR2 SQIVND (reference sequence). This CDR3 comprises 17 residues. CDR3 sequence: CASSLGLAGGPQETQYF. DNA for the CDR3: TGTGCCAGTAGTCTCGGACTAGCGGGAGGGCCCCAAGAGACCCAGTACTTC.

The chain has TRBV15 and TRBJ2-1; the match to TRBD2 covers 8 bases. The V and J ends lost 2 bases and 6 bases, in that order; junction bases with no gene match: 12. This CDR3 comprises 17 residues. CDR1 and CDR2 (germline): LNHNV, YYDKDF (reference sequence). The CDR3 bases are TGTGCCACCAGCAGACCCAGCGGGAGTAGTACGGTCAATGAGCAGTTCTTC. The encoded protein is CATSRPSGSSTVNEQFF.

This clone was picked up one time. This chain uses TRBV4-2 with TRBJ1-1; the D is unclear. The CDR3 is 13 residues long. The germline V gene encodes CDR1 LGHNA and CDR2 YNFKEQ. V was cut by 3 bases and J by 3 bases, with 8 bases left in between. The CDR3 protein is CASSQDSDTEAFF. The CDR3 region has the DNA TGTGCCAGCAGCCAGGATAGCGACACTGAAGCTTTCTTT.

In this sample, this clone turned up once. The V call is TRBV14, the J call TRBJ2-1, with a possible D match to TRBD2 (6 bases). V was cut by 6 bases and J by 4 bases, with 19 bases left in between. The CDR3 has 16 amino acids. In germline, CDR1 is SGHDN, CDR2 FVKESK. The CDR3 region has the DNA TGTGCCAGCAGTCTTAGCGGAACCTCCCTTTACAATGAGCAGTTCTTC. It specifies CASSLSGTSLYNEQFF. The full variable domain, in which reference TRBV14 and TRBJ2-1 provide the parts outside the CDR3, is EAGVTQFPSHSVIEKGQTVTLRCDPISGHDNLYWYRRVMGKEIKFLLHFVKESKQDESGMPNNRFLAERTGGTYSTLKVQPAELEDSGVYFCASSLSGTSLYNEQFFGPGTRLTVL.

This chain connects TRBV24-1 to TRBJ2-1; 8 positions agree with TRBD1. Losses at the gene ends were 5 bases for V and 7 bases for J; bases not matched to a gene: 6. CDR3 length equals 14 residues. CDR1 is KGHDR, CDR2 SFDVKD, per germline. Written as DNA, the CDR3 is TGTGCCACCAGTGGTACCAGGGGGCTGAATGAGCAGTTCTTC. Translating gives CATSGTRGLNEQFF.

The genes are TRBV5-1 and TRBJ2-1; D might be TRBD1 (5 bases). This CDR3 region has 15 residues. CDR1 is SGHRS, CDR2 YFSETQ, per germline. V lost 0 bases, J lost 10 bases, and 17 bases lay in between. The CDR3 DNA reads as TGCGCCAGCAGCTTGGCTCGGACCAGACCAGGGGAGCAGTTCTTC. Amino acid sequence: CASSLARTRPGEQFF.

The chain employs TRBV2 and TRBJ2-7; no reliable D call. Per germline, CDR1 SNHLY and CDR2 FYNNEI. The CDR3 is 11 residues long. V lost 5 bases, J lost 6 bases, and 8 bases lay in between. CDR3: CASSYTFEQYF. The CDR3 coding sequence is TGTGCCAGCAGTTACACGTTCGAGCAGTACTTC.

The rearrangement uses TRBV28 and TRBJ1-2, with D possibly matching TRBD1 (5 bases). Trimming pared 4 bases from V and 4 bases from J, leaving 7 bases between. CDR3 length: 12 residues. Germline CDR1 reads MDHEN; CDR2 reads SYDVKM. Written as DNA, the CDR3 is TGTGCCAGCAGTTCCCAGGGCTATGGCTACACCTTC. Residues: CASSSQGYGYTF.

The V gene is TRBV6-5, the J gene TRBJ2-2, with 11 nucleotides matching TRBD2. The junction had 8 bases not matched to a gene; V was cut back by 7 bases and J by 7 bases. The CDR3 is 15 residues long. Per the germline V gene, CDR1 is MNHEY and CDR2 is SVGAGI. CDR3 sequence reads: CASNWLAGGIGELFF. For the CDR3, the DNA is TGTGCCAGCAATTGGTTAGCGGGAGGGATCGGGGAGCTGTTTTTT.

This chain joins TRBV10-1 and TRBJ2-1; tentatively, D is TRBD2 (6 bases). The CDR3 contains 16 residues. Deletions cut 4 bases from V and 3 bases from J, with 16 bases between. The V gene's germline CDR1 is WNHNN and CDR2 SYGVQD (reference sequence). The CDR3 sequence is CASSVKGQGGYNEQFF. For the CDR3, the DNA is TGCGCCAGCAGTGTGAAAGGGCAGGGAGGCTACAATGAGCAGTTCTTC.

This clone occurred a few times. The chain recombines TRBV7-6 with TRBJ1-1; a possible D gene is TRBD1 (5 bases). Per germline, CDR1 SGHVS and CDR2 FNYEAQ. Trimming cost V 1 base and J 1 base, with 10 bases left between them. CDR3 size: 15 residues. DNA for the CDR3: TGTGCCAGCAGCTTAGGGGGGGGAAGGAACACTGAAGCTTTCTTT. It yields the protein CASSLGGGRNTEAFF.

This clone showed up just once. The J gene is TRBJ2-3, the V gene TRBV5-1, with 13 bases matching TRBD2. The length of the CDR3 is 17 residues. V was clipped by 4 bases and J by 4 bases; unmatched bases: 9. Germline V lookup: CDR1 SGHRS, CDR2 YFSETQ. CDR3 nucleotide sequence: TGCGCCAGCAGCACGGGACTAGCGGGGCACGGCGCAGATACGCAGTATTTT. Translating it yields CASSTGLAGHGADTQYF.

This clone was counted a single time. CDR3 bases: TGTGCCAGCAGCCCCGGACAGGGGGGTCAGCCCCAGCATTTT. Residues: CASSPGQGGQPQHF. The J gene is TRBJ1-5, the V gene TRBV6-5, with 10 bases lining up with TRBD1. This CDR3 region has 14 residues. From germline, CDR1 is MNHEY and CDR2 SVGAGI. Unmatched junction bases numbered 5, after V lost 6 bases and J lost 6 bases.